The 11 T cell receptor beta chains given below trace back to one sample, sequenced in a study of response to subunit inactivated influenza vaccine. One entry per CDR3 protein, called by TCRdb with MiXCR from the RT-PCR reads. The sample records around 750,000 distinct CDR3 sequences, roughly 20% being singletons. The sample consisted of PBMCs from blood, taken roughly 5 days after vaccination. Every receptor here comes from a man over 45 who received an inactivated influenza vaccine.

This clonotype was recorded a few times. The chain uses TRBV12-3 or TRBV12-4 and TRBJ2-5; TRBD2 is a possible D gene (6 bases). The CDR3 contains 13 residues. V dropped 3 bases and J dropped 9 bases, with 14 bases sitting between them. The CDR3, as DNA: TGTGCCAGCAGTTTGAGTCCCGGCGGGGCCCAGTACTTC. Its protein is CASSLSPGGAQYF.

There are a few counts of this clonotype. The J gene is TRBJ1-3, the V gene TRBV6-1, with D perhaps TRBD1 (5 bases). V was shortened by 5 bases and J by 4 bases, with 9 bases between the two germline ends. CDR1 and CDR2 from the germline V gene are MNHNS and SASEGT. The CDR3 extends over 13 amino acids. In DNA form, the CDR3 reads TGTGCCAGCAGTCGACAGCTCGGAAACACCATATATTTT. Translating it yields CASSRQLGNTIYF.

This clonotype has a count of ten or more. This chain uses TRBV29-1 with TRBJ2-1; D is perhaps TRBD2 (6 bases). The V and J ends lost 1 base and 6 bases respectively, with 16 bases between them. Germline loops: CDR1 SQVTM, CDR2 ANQGSEA. CDR3 length: 15 amino acids. The CDR3: CSVEVGSRPSNEQFF. Written as DNA, the CDR3 is TGCAGCGTTGAAGTCGGGAGCCGGCCGTCCAATGAGCAGTTCTTC.

This clonotype was counted between two and nine times. The chain couples TRBV11-2 to TRBJ2-7, with D possibly being TRBD1 or TRBD2 (6 bases each). Looked up from germline, CDR1 is SGHAT and CDR2 is FQNNGV. V was clipped by 5 bases and J by 2 bases, with 16 bases between them. This CDR3 is 15 amino acids long. In DNA form, the CDR3 reads TGTGCCAGCAGCACGTTGAGGGGGGCCACCTACGAGCAGTACTTC. Amino acids: CASSTLRGATYEQYF.

There are a few counts of this clonotype. The chain recombines TRBV20-1 with TRBJ1-1; 9 bases align to TRBD1. Unmatched junction bases numbered 9, after V lost 6 bases and J lost 10 bases. CDR1 is DFQATT, CDR2 SNEGSKA, per germline (reference sequence). The CDR3 spans 12 residues. CDR3 bases: TGCAGTGCGGCTTTACAGGGGGCGGGAGCTTTCTTT. This translates into CSAALQGAGAFF.

Only a few counts were recorded for this clonotype. The chain couples TRBV29-1 to TRBJ1-4; D ambiguous. Germline V gives CDR1 SQVTM, CDR2 ANQGSEA. The CDR3 contains 13 residues. V lost 7 bases, J lost 8 bases, and 17 bases lay in between. CDR3 loop: CSAYTRTGEKLFF. Here the CDR3 DNA reads TGCAGCGCCTACACAAGAACGGGCGAAAAACTGTTTTTT.

The chain is built from TRBV2 and TRBJ2-5; TRBD2 matches 7 bases. Germline V gene lookup returns CDR1 SNHLY and CDR2 FYNNEI. Trimming took 4 bases from V and 5 from J; bases not matched to a gene: 16. The CDR3 covers 17 residues. The CDR3 region has the DNA TGTGCCAGCAGTGGGGGCCTTTCCCGACTAGCTGGGGAGACCCAGTACTTC. Its translation is CASSGGLSRLAGETQYF.

The V gene is TRBV7-2, the J gene TRBJ2-2; TRBD2 might be the D (5 bases). The CDR3 covers 16 residues. V was trimmed by 5 bases and J by 6 bases, leaving 19 bases between them. Germline CDR1 SGHTA, CDR2 FQGNSA. The CDR3 nucleotides read TGTGCCAGCAGCCCGAGACTAAGGCCCTCCCCCGGGGAGCTGTTTTTT. It encodes CASSPRLRPSPGELFF.

The chain employs TRBV12-3 or TRBV12-4 and TRBJ2-6; no clear D. The CDR3 totals 13 residues. V was trimmed by 10 bases and J by 0 bases, leaving 7 bases between them. The DNA of the CDR3 is TGTGCCACCAGACACTCTGGGGCCAACGTCCTGACTTTC. Translation: CATRHSGANVLTF.

This clonotype was observed a handful of times. V gene TRBV7-2 combines with J gene TRBJ2-7, with TRBD1 matching over 7 bases. V shed 1 base, J shed 5 bases, and the junction held 11 bases outside the gene matches. CDR3 length: 16 amino acids. Germline loops: CDR1 SGHTA, CDR2 FQGNSA. The CDR3 sequence: CASSLEYFGRGNEQYF. The CDR3 DNA is TGTGCCAGCAGCTTAGAATATTTCGGCAGGGGGAACGAGCAGTACTTC. Drawing the rest from reference TRBV7-2 and TRBJ2-7, the complete variable domain is GAGVSQSPSNKVTEKGKDVELRCDPISGHTALYWYRQSLGQGLEFLIYFQGNSAPDKSGLPSDRFSAERTGGSVSTLTIQRTQQEDSAVYLCASSLEYFGRGNEQYFGPGTRLTVT.

The CDR3 region is CASSQDKWVAKNIQYF. DNA of the CDR3: TGTGCCAGCAGCCAAGACAAGTGGGTAGCCAAAAACATTCAGTACTTC. J is TRBJ2-4 and V is TRBV3-1, with no clear D. The CDR3 has 16 residues. Looked up from germline, CDR1 is LGHDT and CDR2 is YNNKEL (reference sequence). V was cut by 0 bases and J by 0 bases, with 9 bases left in between.